These 17 T cell receptor beta chains were all obtained from the same sample, sequenced in a study of cytomegalovirus exposure and HLA in healthy donors. Amplification used 60 Vbeta primers and 13 Jbeta primers. Clones were read by immunoSEQ multiplex PCR, and TCRdb kept only the in-frame ones, dropping some. Here the sample spans 200,000 to 250,000 clones, around four fifths being singletons. Sequencing was performed on PBMCs. The receptors stem from a middle-aged man in good health and CMV-seronegative.

The chain recombines TRBV2 with TRBJ1-4, with D possibly being TRBD1 (6 bases). The V gene's germline CDR1 is SNHLY and CDR2 FYNNEI. The V and J ends lost 8 bases and 5 bases respectively, with 15 bases between them. CDR3 size: 14 residues. CDR3 DNA sequence: TGTGCCAGCCGTTGGACAGTTTTAAATGAAAAACTGTTTTTT. It encodes CASRWTVLNEKLFF.

This clone showed up just a few times. The CDR3 coding sequence is TGTGCCAGCAGCACCTACTCCGGGACTAGCGGGAGTACCGCCTACAATGAGCAGTTCTTC. Translated, it gives CASSTYSGTSGSTAYNEQFF. The rearrangement links TRBV9 to TRBJ2-1, with 14 nucleotides matching TRBD2. From germline, CDR1 is SGDLS and CDR2 YYNGEE. Unmatched junction bases numbered 14, after V lost 4 bases and J lost 2 bases. The CDR3 is 20 residues long. Full variable domain (remainder filled in from reference TRBV9 and TRBJ2-1): DSGVTQTPKHLITATGQRVTLRCSPRSGDLSVYWYQQSLDQGLQFLIQYYNGEERAKGNILERFSAQQFPDLHSELNLSSLELGDSALYFCASSTYSGTSGSTAYNEQFFGPGTRLTVL.

This chain links TRBV6-1 with TRBJ1-5; 10 bases are shared with TRBD1. The CDR3 totals 15 residues. The ends lost 5 bases at V and 7 bases at J; junction bases unmatched: 8. Looked up from germline, CDR1 is MNHNS and CDR2 is SASEGT. The CDR3 region has the DNA TGTGCCAGCAGTCGGGACAGGGGAGAAGGACAGCCCCAGCATTTT. Protein product: CASSRDRGEGQPQHF.

This chain links TRBV11-3 with TRBJ2-3, with 14 bases identical to TRBD2. In germline, CDR1 is SGHNT, CDR2 YENEEA. This CDR3 is 15 amino acids long. With 5 bases clipped from V and 6 bases from J, the junction kept 4 bases outside the gene matches. The DNA for the CDR3 is TGTGCCAGCAGCGAGGGGACTAGCGGGAGTGATACGCAGTATTTT. Its translation: CASSEGTSGSDTQYF.

This sequence joins TRBV4-2 and TRBJ1-5; TRBD1 is a possible D gene (5 bases). Per the germline V gene, CDR1 is LGHNA and CDR2 is YNFKEQ. This CDR3 is 15 amino acids long. V lost 0 bases, J lost 1 base, and 7 bases lay in between. This CDR3 is CASSQDRASNQPQHF. Here the CDR3 DNA reads TGTGCCAGCAGCCAAGACAGGGCCAGCAATCAGCCCCAGCATTTT.

The CDR3 sequence is CASSEDSVKETQYF. As DNA, the CDR3 is TGCGCCAGCAGCGAGGATTCGGTAAAAGAGACCCAGTACTTC. The chain couples TRBV5-1 to TRBJ2-5; no reliable D call. There are 14 residues in the CDR3. The germline gives CDR1 SGHRS, CDR2 YFSETQ. Trimming pared 4 bases from V and 3 bases from J, leaving 13 bases between. The full variable domain, in which reference TRBV5-1 and TRBJ2-5 provide the parts outside the CDR3, is KAGVTQTPRYLIKTRGQQVTLSCSPISGHRSVSWYQQTPGQGLQFLFEYFSETQRNKGNFPGRFSGRQFSNSRSEMNVSTLELGDSALYLCASSEDSVKETQYFGPGTRLLVL.

The V and J genes are TRBV28 and TRBJ2-5; 10 nucleotides agree with TRBD2. CDR3 length: 16 amino acids. Germline trimming cut 6 bases from V and 4 bases from J; bases unmatched to any gene: 11. Germline loops: CDR1 MDHEN, CDR2 SYDVKM. The CDR3 bases are TGTGCCAGCAGACGGGTAGCGGGAGGCTCCTCAGAGACCCAGTACTTC. Amino acids: CASRRVAGGSSETQYF.

This sequence joins TRBV6-4 and TRBJ2-3; 7 positions match TRBD1. With V trimmed by 3 bases and J by 2 bases, 8 bases remained unmatched. CDR3 length: 16 residues. Germline CDR1 MRHNA, CDR2 SNTAGT. CDR3 nucleotide sequence: TGTGCCAGCAGTGAGACGGGACAGTCATTCACAGATACGCAGTATTTT. It encodes CASSETGQSFTDTQYF.

This chain connects TRBV6-5 to TRBJ1-1; D is perhaps TRBD1 (5 bases). Looked up from germline, CDR1 is MNHEY and CDR2 is SVGAGI. Trimming removed 6 bases at V and 0 bases at J, with 14 bases between. CDR3 length: 15 amino acids. CDR3 protein: CASRGTGGLNTEAFF. CDR3 in DNA: TGTGCCAGCAGAGGTACAGGAGGGTTGAACACTGAAGCTTTCTTT.

V is TRBV30 and J is TRBJ1-6; D not resolved. Germline V gene data show CDR1 as GTSNPN and CDR2 as SVGIG (reference sequence). V dropped 2 bases and J dropped 5 bases, with 7 bases sitting between them. The CDR3 runs 13 residues. The CDR3 is CAWSTDNNSPLHF. The CDR3 DNA sequence: TGTGCCTGGAGTACAGACAATAATTCACCCCTCCACTTT. The entire variable domain, with the rest obtained from reference TRBV30 and TRBJ1-6, is as follows: SQTIHQWPATLVQPVGSPLSLECTVEGTSNPNLYWYRQAAGRGLQLLFYSVGIGQISSEVPQNLSASRPQDRQFILSSKKLLLSDSGFYLCAWSTDNNSPLHFGNGTRLTVT.

The J gene is TRBJ1-3, the V gene TRBV5-1, with 7 bases lining up with TRBD1. Germline V gene lookup returns CDR1 SGHRS and CDR2 YFSETQ. V lost 4 bases to trimming and J lost 0 bases; unmatched junction nucleotides: 4. This CDR3 has 15 residues. CDR3 bases: TGCGCCAGCAGCGGGGACAGCGGCTCTGGAAACACCATATATTTT. Translated: CASSGDSGSGNTIYF.

This clone was found a few times. The rearrangement links TRBV27 to TRBJ2-1, with 8 nucleotides matching TRBD2. This CDR3 comprises 11 residues. V dropped 10 bases and J dropped 7; count of bases not matched to a gene: 3. Germline CDR1 is MNHEY and CDR2 is SMNVEV (reference sequence). DNA of the CDR3: TGTGCCATTAGCGGGAATAATGAGCAGTTCTTC. Translation: CAISGNNEQFF.

This chain connects TRBV28 to TRBJ2-3; tentatively, D is TRBD1 (6 bases). The ends were cut back, 6 bases at V and 11 bases at J, with 27 bases in the middle. CDR1 is MDHEN and CDR2 is SYDVKM in the germline V gene. The CDR3 is made up of 16 amino acids. CDR3 nucleotides: TGTGCCAGCAGATCCTATAGGACAGTTGGAAGGGTTGGGCAGTATTTT. It codes for CASRSYRTVGRVGQYF.

The chain links TRBV4-1 to TRBJ2-1; 13 bases match TRBD2. Trimming at V came to 3 bases and at J to 0 bases, leaving 8 bases not matched to a gene. The germline CDR1 and CDR2 sequences are MGHRA and YSYEKL. This CDR3 region has 19 residues. The CDR3 DNA reads TGCGCCAGCAGCCAGGCACTAGCGGGAGGGCTGAGCTCCTACAATGAGCAGTTCTTC. This codes for CASSQALAGGLSSYNEQFF.

This clone was observed a few times. The V call is TRBV6-5, the J call TRBJ2-7, with TRBD1 matching over 10 bases. Germline-derived CDR1 and CDR2 are MNHEY and SVGAGI. V was clipped by 5 bases and J by 2 bases; unmatched bases: 3. The CDR3 length is 14 residues. The CDR3 nucleotides read TGTGCCAGCAGTCGGGGACAGGGGACCTACGAGCAGTACTTC. It encodes CASSRGQGTYEQYF.

V usage is TRBV5-1 and J usage is TRBJ2-1; the match to TRBD2 covers 7 bases. The junction had 15 bases not matched to a gene; V was cut back by 6 bases and J by 15 bases. Germline V gives CDR1 SGHRS, CDR2 YFSETQ. The CDR3 spans 13 residues. As DNA, the CDR3 is TGCGCCAGCACGCGGGGGAGCGGAGGAAAGGTGTTCTTC. Encoded protein: CASTRGSGGKVFF. The entire variable domain, with the rest obtained from reference TRBV5-1 and TRBJ2-1, is as follows: KAGVTQTPRYLIKTRGQQVTLSCSPISGHRSVSWYQQTPGQGLQFLFEYFSETQRNKGNFPGRFSGRQFSNSRSEMNVSTLELGDSALYLCASTRGSGGKVFFGPGTRLTVL.

The chain joins TRBV29-1 to TRBJ2-2; D may be TRBD1 (5 bases). Trimming stripped 4 bases from V and 6 bases from J, with 9 bases between. The V gene's germline CDR1 is SQVTM and CDR2 ANQGSEA. This CDR3 comprises 12 residues. The CDR3 nucleotides are TGCAGCGTTGCAGGGTTTTCCGGGGAGCTGTTTTTT. The encoded protein is CSVAGFSGELFF.